This T cell receptor (beta chain) was found in a study of shared clonotypes between healthy human individuals. Across the study: Three CD4 naive, three CD4 memory, two CD8 naive and one CD8 memory plate were used per donor. Notes on the study in general: Investigators collected only blood, and repertoires in tissues likely differ. Compared with memory subsets, naive subsets generally had larger estimated richness.

With regard to this clone: The antigen is not known.

Sequenced by immunoSEQ multiplex PCR; TCRdb stores in-frame clones only, minus some. The table includes more than 600,000 clones, around 90% detected once. The V and J ends lost 5 bases and 3 bases respectively, with 17 bases between them. This CDR3 is 15 amino acids long. Germline CDR1 is SQVTM and CDR2 is ANQGSEA. Selected positively for CCR7 and CD45RO-negative, naive CD8 cells excluded terminally differentiated effector memory CD45RA+ cells. The specimen sequenced was naive CD8+ T cells sorted from blood. The source of this sequence is a man under 40 in good health. The genes are TRBV29-1 and TRBJ2-1; D remains unclear. This CDR3 reads CSVTDSVRYYNEQFF. Written as DNA, the CDR3 is TGCAGCGTTACAGACTCGGTTAGATACTACAATGAGCAGTTCTTC.